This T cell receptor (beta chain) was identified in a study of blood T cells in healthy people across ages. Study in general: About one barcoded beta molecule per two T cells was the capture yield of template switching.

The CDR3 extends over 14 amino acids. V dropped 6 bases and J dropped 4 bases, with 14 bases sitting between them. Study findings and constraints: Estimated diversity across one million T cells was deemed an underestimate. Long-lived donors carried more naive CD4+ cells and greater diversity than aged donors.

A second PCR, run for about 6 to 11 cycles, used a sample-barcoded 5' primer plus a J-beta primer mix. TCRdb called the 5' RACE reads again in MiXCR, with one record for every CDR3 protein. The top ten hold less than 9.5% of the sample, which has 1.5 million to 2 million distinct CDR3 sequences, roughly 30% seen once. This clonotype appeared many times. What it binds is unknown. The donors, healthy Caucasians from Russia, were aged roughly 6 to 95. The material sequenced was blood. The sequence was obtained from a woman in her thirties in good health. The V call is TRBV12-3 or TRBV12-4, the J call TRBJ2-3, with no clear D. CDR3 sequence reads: CASSLSGGSDTQYF. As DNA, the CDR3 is TGTGCCAGCAGCTTATCGGGTGGTTCAGATACGCAGTATTTT.